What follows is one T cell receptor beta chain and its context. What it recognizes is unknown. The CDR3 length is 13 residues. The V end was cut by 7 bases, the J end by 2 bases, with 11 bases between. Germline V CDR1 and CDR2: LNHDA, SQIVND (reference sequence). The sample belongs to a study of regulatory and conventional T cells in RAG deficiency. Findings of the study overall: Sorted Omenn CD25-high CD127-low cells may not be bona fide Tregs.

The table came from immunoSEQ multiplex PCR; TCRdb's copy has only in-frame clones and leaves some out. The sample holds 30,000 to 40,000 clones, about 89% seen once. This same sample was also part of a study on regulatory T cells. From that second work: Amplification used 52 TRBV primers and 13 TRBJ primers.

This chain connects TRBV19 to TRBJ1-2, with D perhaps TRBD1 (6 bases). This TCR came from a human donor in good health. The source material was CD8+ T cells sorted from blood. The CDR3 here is CASMLGANYGYTF. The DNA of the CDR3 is TGTGCCAGTATGTTGGGGGCGAACTATGGCTACACCTTC. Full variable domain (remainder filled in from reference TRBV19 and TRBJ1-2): DGGITQSPKYLFRKEGQNVTLSCEQNLNHDAMYWYRQDPGQGLRLIYYSQIVNDFQKGDIAEGYSVSREKKESFPLTVTSAQKNPTAFYLCASMLGANYGYTFGSGTRLTVV.